These T cell receptor beta chains were read from a single sample in a study of response to subunit inactivated influenza vaccine. In TCRdb, the RT-PCR reads were re-called with MiXCR into one record per CDR3 protein. The sample has fewer than 600,000 distinct CDR3 sequences; 6% to 9% are singletons. The source material was PBMCs from blood, sampled 23 to 25 months after vaccination. The receptors derive from a man between 45 and 75 years old who received an inactivated influenza vaccine. Each CDR3 is given with its conserved first and last residue. D genes are given only for firm matches. Part of the rows lack a size; the others show once, few, many or a class for expanded clones.

size,D,J,V,DNA,CDR3
.,.,TRBJ1-6,TRBV5-1,TGCGCCAGCAGCCCCTTGGGGGGCCCAAATTCACCCCTCCACTTT,CASSPLGGPNSPLHF
few,TRBD1,TRBJ2-6,TRBV3-1,TGTGCCAGCAGCCCCCGGACAGGGGGCTCTGGGGCCAACGTCCTGACTTTC,CASSPRTGGSGANVLTF
.,.,TRBJ1-4,TRBV5-1,TGCGCCAGCAGCTTGGGATACGCGGCCGAAAAACTGTTTTTT,CASSLGYAAEKLFF
few,.,TRBJ2-1,TRBV6-2/TRBV6-3,TGTGCCAGCAGATCACTCGGTAATGAGCAGTTCTTC,CASRSLGNEQFF
few,TRBD1,TRBJ1-1,TRBV5-1,TGCGCCAGCAGCATGGGGACAGGGGCCACCACTGAAGCTTTCTTT,CASSMGTGATTEAFF
many,TRBD2,TRBJ2-7,TRBV20-1,TGCAGTGTTCCGGGACTAGCCTACGAGCAGTACTTC,CSVPGLAYEQYF
few,TRBD2,TRBJ2-5,TRBV3-1,TGTGCCAGCAGCCAAGAAACTAGCGGGGCGCTCCAAGAGACCCAGTACTTC,CASSQETSGALQETQYF
.,.,TRBJ2-7,TRBV2,TGTGCCAGCAGTGACTTGGGGGCGCAAGATTACGAGCAGTACTTC,CASSDLGAQDYEQYF
few,.,TRBJ1-1,TRBV12-3/TRBV12-4,TGTGCCAGCAGTTTCTCCGGGGGGTCAGCTGAAGCTTTCTTT,CASSFSGGSAEAFF
.,TRBD2,TRBJ2-1,TRBV3-1,TGTGCCAGCAGCCAAGATCGGCCCCTAGCGGGGTCGGACAATGAGCAGTTCTTC,CASSQDRPLAGSDNEQFF
many,.,TRBJ1-4,TRBV5-1,TGCGCCAGCAGCTTGGCCAGCACAGCCGAAAAACTGTTTTTT,CASSLASTAEKLFF
.,.,TRBJ1-4,TRBV4-2,TGTGCCAGCAGCCCCAAAGTTCTGGGGAATGAAAAACTGTTTTTT,CASSPKVLGNEKLFF
many,TRBD1,TRBJ1-6,TRBV5-1,TGCGCCAGCAGCATCTCGACAGGGACCATTTCTAATTCACCCCTCCACTTT,CASSISTGTISNSPLHF
many,TRBD2,TRBJ2-5,TRBV3-1,TGTGCCAGCAGCCGGGGGACTAGCCGTCAAGAGACCCAGTACTTC,CASSRGTSRQETQYF
.,TRBD2,TRBJ2-5,TRBV10-3,TGTGCCATCAGTGAGCGGCTTAGCGGGGGTAGTGAGACCCAGTACTTC,CAISERLSGGSETQYF
few,.,TRBJ2-5,TRBV6-1,TGTGCCAGCATCCGGGGGAACACGTACCAAGAGACCCAGTACTTC,CASIRGNTYQETQYF
few,.,TRBJ1-1,TRBV20-1,TGCAGTGCTAGACGCCGGATGAACACTGAAGCTTTCTTT,CSARRRMNTEAFF
.,.,TRBJ1-2,TRBV15,TGTGCCACCAGCAGAGATCGGGGAGGGAAGAAGTATGGCTACACCTTC,CATSRDRGGKKYGYTF
few,TRBD1,TRBJ1-2,TRBV25-1,TGTGCCAGCAGTGAAGGCTCAGGGGGCAATGGCTACACCTTC,CASSEGSGGNGYTF
.,.,TRBJ1-3,TRBV5-6,TGTGCCAGCAGCTTAACAGGTTACTCTGGAAACACCATATATTTT,CASSLTGYSGNTIYF
.,TRBD1,TRBJ1-2,TRBV6-1,TGTGCCAGCAGTCTCAGGGGGCCCAATGGCTACACCTTC,CASSLRGPNGYTF
.,.,TRBJ2-1,TRBV4-1,TGCGCCAGCAGCCAAGTGGCGGACTCCTACAATGAGCAGTTCTTC,CASSQVADSYNEQFF
many,.,TRBJ2-3,TRBV2,TGTGCCAGCAGTGAACCCGGGGGTCGCGATACGCAGTATTTT,CASSEPGGRDTQYF
many,.,TRBJ2-2,TRBV6-4,TGTGCCAGCAGCGTCCACCACAGCTACACCGGGGAGCTGTTTTTT,CASSVHHSYTGELFF
few,.,TRBJ1-1,TRBV20-1,TGCAGTGCTAGGGACAGACGGAACACTGAAGCTTTCTTT,CSARDRRNTEAFF
.,.,TRBJ2-3,TRBV7-2,TGTGCCAGCAGCCCCGCCTCCGGGACTGCGCAGTATTTT,CASSPASGTAQYF
.,.,TRBJ2-3,TRBV6-1,TGTGCCAGCAGTCCTCCCCCCCCAACAGATACGCAGTATTTT,CASSPPPPTDTQYF
many,.,TRBJ1-4,TRBV28,TGTGCCAGCAGTTTCCCGGGTCTTAATGAAAAACTGTTTTTT,CASSFPGLNEKLFF
few,.,TRBJ2-1,TRBV3-1,TGTGCCAGCAGCCAAGACCTGAGGACTACCTACAATGAGCAGTTCTTC,CASSQDLRTTYNEQFF
.,.,TRBJ1-4,TRBV7-2,TGTGCCAGCAGCCGACAGACCCTGCTGCTGAATGAAAAACTGTTTTTT,CASSRQTLLLNEKLFF
many,TRBD2,TRBJ2-1,TRBV12-3/TRBV12-4,TGTGCCAGCAGTTTCGGACTAGAAGCGCAGTTCTTC,CASSFGLEAQFF
many,.,TRBJ2-3,TRBV7-6,TGTGCCAGCAGCTTAAGGGTCGGGCCCGGCGATACGCAGTATTTT,CASSLRVGPGDTQYF
few,.,TRBJ1-2,TRBV6-1,TGTGCCAGCAGTACCGGACCGGTCAATTATCATGGCTACACCTTC,CASSTGPVNYHGYTF
.,.,TRBJ2-6,TRBV6-1,TGTGCCAGCAGTGAAGCGACGGCCTCTGGGGCCAACGTCCTGACTTTC,CASSEATASGANVLTF
.,.,TRBJ2-7,TRBV28,TGTGCCATCAAGGCTGTGGCAGGCAACTACGAGCAGTACTTC,CAIKAVAGNYEQYF
many,TRBD2,TRBJ2-1,TRBV20-1,TGCAGTGCTAGATCGAGACTAGCGGGGATAAACAATGAGCAGTTCTTC,CSARSRLAGINNEQFF
.,.,TRBJ1-2,TRBV28,TGTGCCAGCAGTTTATCGCCGGGACAAAGTAACTATGGCTACACCTTC,CASSLSPGQSNYGYTF
many,.,TRBJ1-6,TRBV6-1,TGTGCCAGTAAACGTACCGCGGGTAATTCACCCCTCCACTTT,CASKRTAGNSPLHF
.,TRBD1,TRBJ1-2,TRBV4-2,TGTGCCAGCAGCCGGGACAGTGAAACTCCTAACTATGGCTACACCTTC,CASSRDSETPNYGYTF
few,.,TRBJ2-5,TRBV7-9,TGTGCCAGCAGCTTAGCGTTTTTCGACAGCCAAGAGACCCAGTACTTC,CASSLAFFDSQETQYF
many,.,TRBJ2-2,TRBV7-9,TGTGCCAGCAGCTCGGTAACGAACACCGGGGAGCTGTTTTTT,CASSSVTNTGELFF
many,.,TRBJ2-2,TRBV12-3/TRBV12-4,TGTGCCAGCAGTTTAAGATCAGCATCCGGGGAGCTGTTTTTT,CASSLRSASGELFF
.,TRBD1,TRBJ1-6,TRBV7-2,TGTGCCAGCAGCTCGACAGGGGCTTATTCACCCCTCCACTTT,CASSSTGAYSPLHF
few,TRBD2,TRBJ2-5,TRBV5-1,TGCGCCAGCAGCTTGACCGGGACTAGCGGGAGAGAGACCCAGTACTTC,CASSLTGTSGRETQYF
.,.,TRBJ2-7,TRBV20-1,TGCAGTGCTAGCTCCGGGACAAACTACGAGCAGTACTTC,CSASSGTNYEQYF
many,.,TRBJ2-7,TRBV5-1,TGCGCCAGCAGCTTGGAAAGTGGGTACGAGCAGTACTTC,CASSLESGYEQYF
few,.,TRBJ2-1,TRBV7-9,TGTGCCAGCAGTTTGGACAGAGGGGGCTCCTACAATGAGCAGTTCTTC,CASSLDRGGSYNEQFF
few,.,TRBJ1-5,TRBV19,TGTGCCAGTACCCCCAGGGGAGATAGCAATCAGCCCCAGCATTTT,CASTPRGDSNQPQHF
many,TRBD1,TRBJ1-1,TRBV2,TGTGCCAGCAGTGACATAACTCTGGCCGGGACAGCCAACACTGAAGCTTTCTTT,CASSDITLAGTANTEAFF
.,TRBD2,TRBJ2-3,TRBV20-1,TGCAGTGCTCGAGCCTCGGGGGGGCCGACAGATACGCAGTATTTT,CSARASGGPTDTQYF
.,.,TRBJ2-3,TRBV6-2/TRBV6-3,TGTGCCAGCCGGACAGACTTATTGGATACGCAGTATTTT,CASRTDLLDTQYF
few,.,TRBJ2-7,TRBV18,TGTGCCAGCTCACCGGACCGACAGCGCTACGAGCAGTACTTC,CASSPDRQRYEQYF
.,.,TRBJ1-5,TRBV6-1,TGTGCCAGCAGTGAAGCCCGAAGTATCTATCAGCCCCAGCATTTT,CASSEARSIYQPQHF